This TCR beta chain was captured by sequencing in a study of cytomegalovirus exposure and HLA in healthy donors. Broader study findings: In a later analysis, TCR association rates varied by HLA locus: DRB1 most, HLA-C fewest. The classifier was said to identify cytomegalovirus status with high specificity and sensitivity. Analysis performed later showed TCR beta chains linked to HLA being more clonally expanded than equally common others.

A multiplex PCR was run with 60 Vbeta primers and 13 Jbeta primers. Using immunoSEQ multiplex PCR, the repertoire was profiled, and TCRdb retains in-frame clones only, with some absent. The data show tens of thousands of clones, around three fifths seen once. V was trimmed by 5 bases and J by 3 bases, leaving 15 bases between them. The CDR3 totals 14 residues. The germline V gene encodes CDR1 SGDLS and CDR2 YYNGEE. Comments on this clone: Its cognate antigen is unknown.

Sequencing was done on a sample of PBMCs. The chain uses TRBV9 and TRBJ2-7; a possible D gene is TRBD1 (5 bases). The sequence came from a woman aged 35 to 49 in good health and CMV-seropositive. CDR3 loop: CASSNPDKNYEQYF. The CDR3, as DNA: TGTGCCAGCAGTAACCCGGACAAAAACTACGAGCAGTACTTC.